Below are 24 T cell receptor beta chains sequenced from a single sample in a study of OX40 agonist ivuxolimab in advanced cancers. TCRdb's table, derived via immunoSEQ multiplex PCR, lists solely in-frame clones and lacks some. The repertoire holds some 86,000 clones, with about nine tenths as singletons. The specimen was CD4+ or CD8+ T cells sorted from blood, collected in a trial of the OX40 agonist ivuxolimab. All receptors derive from an adult with an advanced solid tumor such as melanoma, head and neck, liver or kidney cancer.

The CDR3 DNA is TGTGCCATCGGCCAAAGGCGGAGCGGGAGGGCCTCCTACGAGCAGTACTTC. This codes for CAIGQRRSGRASYEQYF. The chain employs TRBV10-3 and TRBJ2-7; 10 nucleotides line up with TRBD2. The germline V gene encodes CDR1 ENHRY and CDR2 SYGVKD. V shed 8 bases and J 0 bases; nucleotides not matched to a gene: 13. This CDR3 spans 17 amino acids.

The J gene is TRBJ2-2, the V gene TRBV5-4; 14 bases align to TRBD2. The CDR3 length is 17 residues. CDR1 SGHNT and CDR2 YYREEE come from the germline V gene (reference sequence). With V trimmed by 4 bases and J by 4 bases, 6 bases remained unmatched. CDR3 region: CASSATSGRVSTGELFF. In DNA, the CDR3 is TGTGCCAGCAGCGCGACTAGCGGGAGGGTCAGCACCGGGGAGCTGTTTTTT.

The chain has TRBV29-1 and TRBJ1-1; a possible D gene is TRBD1 (5 bases). This CDR3 is built from 15 residues. CDR1 is SQVTM, CDR2 ANQGSEA, per germline. Trimming cost V 7 bases and J 2 bases, with 20 bases left between them. As DNA, the CDR3 is TGCAGCGCTGGGGCTTTTCCCGCCGCTAACACTGAAGCTTTCTTT. It codes for CSAGAFPAANTEAFF.

The chain combines TRBV23-1 with TRBJ2-1; D might be TRBD1 (6 bases). TRBV23-1 is designated an ORF whose function remains uncertain. With 6 bases removed from V and 7 bases from J, the gap between germline ends came to 22 bases. The CDR3 has 16 residues. CDR3 protein: CASSVRQVAPDNEQFF. Written as DNA, the CDR3 is TGCGCCAGCAGCGTAAGACAGGTCGCCCCGGATAATGAGCAGTTCTTC.

The chain employs TRBV5-1 and TRBJ2-1; weak D call: TRBD1 (7 bases). The CDR3 runs to 15 residues. Trimming cost V 7 bases and J 6 bases, with 20 bases left between them. Per germline, CDR1 SGHRS and CDR2 YFSETQ. CDR3 region: CASGGGAGGGNEQFF. In nucleotides, the CDR3 is TGCGCCAGCGGAGGAGGGGCAGGGGGAGGCAATGAGCAGTTCTTC.

This clone was seen once. J is TRBJ1-2 and V is TRBV5-1; D may be TRBD1 (6 bases). V was pared by 0 bases and J by 3 bases, with 9 bases between. From germline, CDR1 is SGHRS and CDR2 YFSETQ. This CDR3 has 14 residues. CDR3 amino acids: CASSLGQADYGYTF. In DNA form, the CDR3 reads TGCGCCAGCAGCTTGGGACAGGCTGACTATGGCTACACCTTC. The full variable domain, completed using reference TRBV5-1 and TRBJ1-2, is KAGVTQTPRYLIKTRGQQVTLSCSPISGHRSVSWYQQTPGQGLQFLFEYFSETQRNKGNFPGRFSGRQFSNSRSEMNVSTLELGDSALYLCASSLGQADYGYTFGSGTRLTVV.

The rearrangement links TRBV28 to TRBJ2-3, with D perhaps being TRBD1 or TRBD2 (5 bases each). CDR1 is MDHEN and CDR2 is SYDVKM in the germline V gene. V gave up 2 bases and J gave up 2 bases, with 11 bases separating them. The length of the CDR3 is 15 residues. CDR3 sequence reads: CASSLGSGHTDTQYF. CDR3 coding DNA: TGTGCCAGCAGTTTAGGGTCGGGGCACACAGATACGCAGTATTTT.

V and J are TRBV27 and TRBJ2-3; a possible D gene is TRBD2 (6 bases). This CDR3 comprises 15 residues. Trimming shortened V by 5 bases and J by 3 bases, and 15 bases separated the two germline ends. Germline V gene lookup returns CDR1 MNHEY and CDR2 SMNVEV (reference sequence). The CDR3 nucleotides are TGTGCCAGCAGTGCCAGCGGGTTTCGGACAGATACGCAGTATTTT. Translated, it gives CASSASGFRTDTQYF.

The sample holds one count of this clone. The chain recombines TRBV19 with TRBJ2-1, with D possibly TRBD2 on 6 matching bases. Germline V gene lookup returns CDR1 LNHDA and CDR2 SQIVND (reference sequence). Trimming took off 7 bases at V and 4 bases at J, with 17 bases between the two ends. This CDR3 comprises 15 residues. The CDR3: CASNWRASEYNEQFF. The CDR3 bases are TGTGCCAGTAATTGGAGGGCTAGCGAATACAATGAGCAGTTCTTC.

V is TRBV7-8 and J is TRBJ2-6; D gene unclear. Deletions cut 0 bases from V and 4 bases from J, with 13 bases between. Per germline, CDR1 SGHVS and CDR2 FQNEAQ. The CDR3 is 17 amino acids. The chain's CDR3 is CASSLANSPLGANVLTF. DNA for the CDR3: TGTGCCAGCAGCTTAGCTAACAGCCCCCTCGGGGCCAACGTCCTGACTTTC.

Here the CDR3 DNA reads TGTGCCAGCAGCTTCTTTGCACGGGATACAACTAATGAAAAACTGTTTTTT. Its translation: CASSFFARDTTNEKLFF. The chain joins TRBV27 to TRBJ1-4; D unresolved. V lost 6 bases, J lost 0 bases, and 17 bases lay in between. CDR1 and CDR2 (germline): MNHEY, SMNVEV (reference sequence). This CDR3 contains 17 residues.

The rearrangement links TRBV5-1 to TRBJ2-1; D gene unclear. This CDR3 is 14 amino acids long. Germline loops: CDR1 SGHRS, CDR2 YFSETQ. Trimming stripped 0 bases from V and 4 bases from J, with 8 bases between. The CDR3 sequence is CASSLASTYNEQFF. The CDR3 region has the DNA TGCGCCAGCAGCTTGGCATCGACTTACAATGAGCAGTTCTTC.

The CDR3 loop is CASRSARGIGSYEQYF. The DNA of the CDR3 is TGTGCCAGCAGGAGTGCCAGGGGGATTGGCTCCTACGAGCAGTACTTC. This chain joins TRBV28 and TRBJ2-5; 7 bases agree with TRBD1. The DNA end is a closer match to TRBJ2-7, so the J assignment may be wrong. Looked up from germline, CDR1 is MDHEN and CDR2 is SYDVKM. This CDR3 has 16 amino acids.

This sequence joins TRBV5-6 and TRBJ1-2; 9 bases map to TRBD1. Losses at the gene ends were 1 base for V and 8 bases for J; bases not matched to a gene: 9. CDR1 SGHDT and CDR2 YYEEEE come from the germline V gene. There are 15 residues in the CDR3. CDR3 DNA: TGTGCCAGCAGCTTGATCGGATCAGGGACAGGGGGCTACACCTTC. As protein: CASSLIGSGTGGYTF.

The gene calls are TRBV18 and TRBJ2-5, with D maybe TRBD2 (6 bases). Germline values: CDR1 KGHSH, CDR2 LQKENI. The CDR3 spans 15 residues. V was trimmed by 0 bases and J by 4 bases, leaving 12 bases between them. The CDR3 DNA is TGTGCCAGCTCACCACCGATCTCCGGGGGAGAGACCCAGTACTTC. Encoded protein: CASSPPISGGETQYF.

The chain carries TRBV28 and TRBJ2-1, with TRBD2 matching 12 bases. The CDR3 extends over 23 amino acids. The V gene end was trimmed by 2 bases and the J gene end by 1 base; junction bases not matched to a gene: 21. CDR1 is MDHEN, CDR2 SYDVKM, per germline. CDR3 sequence: CASSLIGTATTSGRPGSYNEQFF. DNA of the CDR3: TGTGCCAGCAGTTTAATCGGGACAGCAACGACTAGCGGGAGACCGGGATCCTACAATGAGCAGTTCTTC.

The genes are TRBV4-2 and TRBJ2-3; 12 nucleotides match TRBD2. The CDR3 totals 21 residues. The V segment lost 4 bases and the J segment 4 bases; nucleotides outside the gene matches: 21. Per germline, CDR1 LGHNA and CDR2 YNFKEQ. CDR3 nucleotide sequence: TGTGCCAGCAGCCCGACTAGCGGGAGAATGGGTCGGGTGGGTGTTTCAGATACGCAGTATTTT. Its protein is CASSPTSGRMGRVGVSDTQYF.

This chain joins TRBV18 and TRBJ2-5; D is uncertain. With the DNA end fitting TRBJ2-7 better, the J assignment may be wrong. Germline lookup yields CDR1 KGHSH and CDR2 LQKENI. The CDR3 length is 14 residues. The CDR3: CASSPRARSYEQYF. The CDR3 region has the DNA TGTGCCAGCTCACCACGGGCCAGGTCATACGAGCAGTACTTC.

Only one count was recorded for this clone. The J gene is TRBJ2-5, the V gene TRBV5-1, with TRBD2 identical over 14 bases. The CDR3 is made up of 17 amino acids. V was clipped by 2 bases and J by 5 bases; unmatched bases: 8. Per the germline V gene, CDR1 is SGHRS and CDR2 is YFSETQ. CDR3 amino acids: CASSLTGTSGGLETQYF. The CDR3 DNA sequence: TGCGCCAGCAGCTTAACCGGGACTAGCGGGGGCCTGGAGACCCAGTACTTC.

The rearrangement links TRBV11-2 to TRBJ2-5; weak D call: TRBD2 (6 bases). This CDR3 comprises 14 residues. Deletions cut 8 bases from V and 4 bases from J, with 17 bases between. CDR1 is SGHAT and CDR2 is FQNNGV in the germline V gene. The DNA of the CDR3 is TGTGCCAGCCTAAGGTCGGGGCGGGGAGAGACCCAGTACTTC. This encodes CASLRSGRGETQYF.

The table lists this clone with a few counts. The V call is TRBV5-1, the J call TRBJ2-1; 12 bases align to TRBD2. With V trimmed by 2 bases and J by 7 bases, 4 bases remained unmatched. CDR1 SGHRS and CDR2 YFSETQ come from the germline V gene. This CDR3 spans 15 amino acids. The CDR3 region has the DNA TGCGCCAGCAGCTTAGAACTAGCGGGAGGAAATGAGCAGTTCTTC. Amino acids: CASSLELAGGNEQFF.

This clone was recorded only once. The chain carries TRBV28 and TRBJ2-7; TRBD2 agrees at 12 bases. J lost 4 bases, V lost 6 bases, and 7 bases had no gene match. Germline V CDR1 and CDR2: MDHEN, SYDVKM. The CDR3 contains 15 residues. The CDR3 loop reads CASSPLAGGVYEQYF. The CDR3 bases are TGTGCCAGCAGCCCACTAGCGGGAGGAGTTTACGAGCAGTACTTC.

The chain has TRBV28 and TRBJ2-7, with D maybe TRBD1 (5 bases). From germline, CDR1 is MDHEN and CDR2 SYDVKM. V was shortened by 3 bases and J by 6 bases, with 9 bases between the two germline ends. The length of the CDR3 is 12 residues. CDR3 sequence: CASSFYGAEQYF. As DNA, the CDR3 is TGTGCCAGCAGTTTCTATGGGGCCGAGCAGTACTTC. The full variable domain, its missing parts supplied by reference TRBV28 and TRBJ2-7, is DVKVTQSSRYLVKRTGEKVFLECVQDMDHENMFWYRQDPGLGLRLIYFSYDVKMKEKGDIPEGYSVSREKKERFSLILESASTNQTSMYLCASSFYGAEQYFGPGTRLTVT.

The J gene is TRBJ1-5, the V gene TRBV18; 7 bases map to TRBD1. With V trimmed by 3 bases and J by 3 bases, 5 bases remained unmatched. Germline values: CDR1 KGHSH, CDR2 LQKENI. The CDR3 has 15 amino acids. The DNA for the CDR3 is TGTGCCAGCTCACCCTCCACAGGGGTCAATCAGCCCCAGCATTTT. Amino acid sequence: CASSPSTGVNQPQHF.